This T cell receptor (beta chain) was recovered during a study of CD8+ T cells in alopecia areata. As for the study in general: Among treated patients, oral tofacitinib was administered at 5 to 10 mg twice daily.

Treatment meaning: oral pan-JAK inhibitor, 5-10 mg twice daily. Collection of lesional scalp punch biopsies and peripheral blood was performed in alopecia areata patients. About this clone itself: Its antigen is undetermined.

cDNA reverse transcribed from extracted RNA served as the sequencing template. Using immunoSEQ multiplex PCR, the repertoire was profiled, and TCRdb retains in-frame clones only, with some absent. The sample contains more than 90,000 clones, 50% to 60% of which appear only once. V lost 1 base to trimming and J lost 6 bases, with 7 bases between them. Germline V lookup: CDR1 KGHSH, CDR2 LQKENI. This CDR3 has 12 residues. Study-level points and caveats: Only one nonresponder was present, which leaves the link between baseline CD8+ expansion and response uncertain. The study also sequences resident alphabeta T cells of normal skin in scalp samples.

Specimen: CD8+ T cells sorted from blood, collected at approximately week 55, from a patient treated with tofacitinib. This clonotype was sampled from a human donor with alopecia areata. This chain links TRBV18 with TRBJ2-7; D not resolved. The DNA of the CDR3 is TGTGCCAGCTCACCACGGGCGCTCGAGCAGTACTTC. As protein: CASSPRALEQYF.